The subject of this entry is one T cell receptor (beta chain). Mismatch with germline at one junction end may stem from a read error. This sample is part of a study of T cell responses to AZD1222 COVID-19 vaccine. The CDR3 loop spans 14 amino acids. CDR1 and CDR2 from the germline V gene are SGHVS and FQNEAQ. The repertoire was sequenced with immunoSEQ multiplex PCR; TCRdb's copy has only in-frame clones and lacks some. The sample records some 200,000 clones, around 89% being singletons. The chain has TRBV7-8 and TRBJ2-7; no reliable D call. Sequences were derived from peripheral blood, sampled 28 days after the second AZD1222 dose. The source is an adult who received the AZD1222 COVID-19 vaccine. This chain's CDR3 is CASSTPGSSYEQYF. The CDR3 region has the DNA TGTGCTAGCAGCACCCCGGGTAGCTCCTACGAGCAGTACTTC.